This TCR beta chain was captured in a study of OX40 agonist ivuxolimab in advanced cancers. Study-level information: A mean age of roughly 66 years, range roughly 23 to 85, was recorded, and over 65% were male. Study findings and constraints: Among T cells, CD8+ cells averaged more expanded clones than CD4+ cells.

Patients were excluded for autoimmune disease history or systemic immunosuppression. Germline assignment: CDR1 SGHAT and CDR2 FQDESV (reference sequence). The CDR3 has 15 amino acids. The V end was cut by 3 bases, the J end by 6 bases, with 17 bases between. TCRdb keeps only in-frame clones here, not all; method: immunoSEQ multiplex PCR. Of tens of thousands of clones listed, about 90% are singletons. About this clone: Its matching antigen is unknown.

The source material was CD4+ or CD8+ T cells sorted from blood, sampled in a trial of the OX40 agonist ivuxolimab. The sequence came from an adult with an advanced solid tumor such as melanoma, head and neck, liver or kidney cancer. This chain connects TRBV11-1 to TRBJ1-1; the D gene is possibly TRBD1 (5 bases). The CDR3 region has the DNA TGTGCCAGCAGCTTGACAAGGGGTGTGAGCGCTGAAGCTTTCTTT. Amino acids: CASSLTRGVSAEAFF.